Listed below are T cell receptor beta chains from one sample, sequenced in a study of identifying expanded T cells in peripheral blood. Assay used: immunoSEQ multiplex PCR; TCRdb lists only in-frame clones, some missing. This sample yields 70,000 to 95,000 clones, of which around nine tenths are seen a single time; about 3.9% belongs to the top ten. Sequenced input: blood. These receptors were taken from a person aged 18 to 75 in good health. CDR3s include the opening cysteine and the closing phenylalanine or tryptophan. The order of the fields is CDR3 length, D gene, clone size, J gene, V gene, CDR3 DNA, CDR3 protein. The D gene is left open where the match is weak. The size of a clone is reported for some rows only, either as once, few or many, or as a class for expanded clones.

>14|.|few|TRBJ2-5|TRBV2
TGTGCCACCATGAGGGAGGACGCCCAAGAGACCCAGTACTTC
CATMREDAQETQYF
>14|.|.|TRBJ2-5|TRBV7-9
TGTGCCAGCAGCCGGGACTCGACTCAAGAGACCCAGTACTTC
CASSRDSTQETQYF
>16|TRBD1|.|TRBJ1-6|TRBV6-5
TGTGCCAGCAGTTACGAGGCTGGGACAGGCTATTCACCCCTCCACTTT
CASSYEAGTGYSPLHF
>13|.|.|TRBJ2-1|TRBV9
TGTGCCAGCAGCGTAGCTTTAGACAATGAGCAGTTCTTC
CASSVALDNEQFF
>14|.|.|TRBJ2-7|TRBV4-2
TGTGCCAGCAACCCAGGAGGAAGCGTGGACGAGCAGTACTTC
CASNPGGSVDEQYF
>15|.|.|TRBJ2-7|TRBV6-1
TGTGCCAGCAGCCTCTCGGACGGGGAAAGCTACGAGCAGTACTTC
CASSLSDGESYEQYF
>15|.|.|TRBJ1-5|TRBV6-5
TGTGCCAGCAGTGTATCTACAGGGACGGGTCAGCCCCAGCATTTT
CASSVSTGTGQPQHF
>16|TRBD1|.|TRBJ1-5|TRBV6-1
TGTGCCAGCAGTGAAGAGGGTGGACAGGGAGGTCAGCCCCAGCATTTT
CASSEEGGQGGQPQHF
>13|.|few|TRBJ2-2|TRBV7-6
TGTGCCAGCAGCCCCCGGGAGACTAGGAGGGTGTTTTTT
CASSPRETRRVFF
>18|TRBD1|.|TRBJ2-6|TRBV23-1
TGCGCCAGCAGTATAAGGGACAGGAAGCTCTCTGGGGCCAACGTCCTGACTTTC
CASSIRDRKLSGANVLTF
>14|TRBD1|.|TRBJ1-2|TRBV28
TGTGCCAGCAGTTTGGTGGGACAGAACTATGGCTACACCTTC
CASSLVGQNYGYTF
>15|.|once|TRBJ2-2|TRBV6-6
TGTGCCAGCAGTTACAGTACAGGGAATACCGGGGAGCTGTTTTTT
CASSYSTGNTGELFF
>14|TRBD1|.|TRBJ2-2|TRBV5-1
TGCGCCAGCAGCTTGGAGGGGGCCCCGGGGGAGCTGTTTTTT
CASSLEGAPGELFF
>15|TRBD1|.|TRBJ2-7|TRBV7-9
TGTGCCAGCAGCCCCCGACAGGGACCCCTCTACGAGCAGTACTTC
CASSPRQGPLYEQYF
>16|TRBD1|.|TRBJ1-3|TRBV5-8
TGTGCCAGCCCCTTGGGGGGACAGGGCTTTGGAAACACCATATATTTT
CASPLGGQGFGNTIYF
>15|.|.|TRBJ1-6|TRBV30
TGTGCCTGGACAGGTCTTAAACCGGGTAATTCACCCCTCCACTTT
CAWTGLKPGNSPLHF
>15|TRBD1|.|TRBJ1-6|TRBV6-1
TGTGCCAGCAGTGGACAGGGTGTTAATAATTCACCCCTCCACTTT
CASSGQGVNNSPLHF
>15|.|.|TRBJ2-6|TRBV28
TGTGCCAGCACCCGAGGGGGTCCTGGGGCCAACGTCCTGACTTTC
CASTRGGPGANVLTF
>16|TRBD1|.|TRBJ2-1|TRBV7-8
TGTGCCAGCAGCTTAGAGGGGACAGGGTCCTACAATGAGCAGTTCTTC
CASSLEGTGSYNEQFF
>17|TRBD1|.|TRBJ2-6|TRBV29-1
TGCAGCGTTGCGGGGACAGGGGGCTTAGCCGGGGCCAACGTCCTGACTTTC
CSVAGTGGLAGANVLTF
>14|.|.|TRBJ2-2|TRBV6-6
TGTGCCAGCACGTGGGGGGGCCGACCCGGGGAGCTGTTTTTT
CASTWGGRPGELFF
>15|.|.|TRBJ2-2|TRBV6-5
TGTGCCAGCAGTTACGGGCAGGCGATCACCGGGGAGCTGTTTTTT
CASSYGQAITGELFF
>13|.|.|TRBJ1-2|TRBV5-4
TGTGCCAGCAGCCTGGGCGGGAACTATGGCTACACCTTC
CASSLGGNYGYTF
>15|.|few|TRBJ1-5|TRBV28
TGTGCCAGCATCCCCGGCATGGGCCACGAGCAGCCCCAGCATTTT
CASIPGMGHEQPQHF
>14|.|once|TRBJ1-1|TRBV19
TGTGCCAGTAGTATGGCCCCGGGGAACACTGAAGCTTTCTTT
CASSMAPGNTEAFF
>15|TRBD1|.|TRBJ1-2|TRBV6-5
TGTGCCAGCAGCCCCGGAACAGGGGAATCGGATGGCTACACCTTC
CASSPGTGESDGYTF
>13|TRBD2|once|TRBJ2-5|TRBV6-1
TGTGCCAGCAGTGAACTAGCGGGAGAGACCCAGTACTTC
CASSELAGETQYF
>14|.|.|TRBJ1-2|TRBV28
TGTGCCAGCAGCCAGCCAGGACAAGGCTATGGCTACACCTTC
CASSQPGQGYGYTF
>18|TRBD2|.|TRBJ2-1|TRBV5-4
TGCGCCAGCAGCCAAGGTCCGGGACTAGCGGGAGTTAACAATGAGCAGTTCTTC
CASSQGPGLAGVNNEQFF
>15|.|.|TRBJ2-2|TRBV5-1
TGCGCCAGCAGCTTGGATGGAGCGGTGGCCGGGGAGCTGTTTTTT
CASSLDGAVAGELFF
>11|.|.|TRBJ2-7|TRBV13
TGTGCCAGCAGCTTAGGGGCCGAGCAGTACTTC
CASSLGAEQYF
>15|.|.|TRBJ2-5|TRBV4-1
TGCGCCAGCAGCCAAGCCTATCCAGGTCAAGAGACCCAGTACTTC
CASSQAYPGQETQYF
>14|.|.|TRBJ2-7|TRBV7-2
TGTGCCAGCAGCCTACCGTCTAGGCACTACGAGCAGTACTTC
CASSLPSRHYEQYF
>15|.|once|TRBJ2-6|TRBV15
TGTGCCACAAATAGGGGGGCTTCTGGGGCCAACGTCCTGACTTTC
CATNRGASGANVLTF
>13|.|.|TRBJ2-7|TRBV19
TGTGCCAGTAGTATAGGGGGGATCTACGAGCAGTACTTC
CASSIGGIYEQYF
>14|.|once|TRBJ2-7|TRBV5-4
TGTGCCAGCAGCTTGAAAGGGACTGGCTACGAGCAGTACTTC
CASSLKGTGYEQYF
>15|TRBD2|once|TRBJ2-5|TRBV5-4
TGTGCCAGCAGCTTTGCGGGAGGGATGTTAGAGACCCAGTACTTC
CASSFAGGMLETQYF
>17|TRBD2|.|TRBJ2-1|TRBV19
TGTGCCAGTAGTATCGGTTCCGGGGGGTCCACCTACAATGAGCAGTTCTTC
CASSIGSGGSTYNEQFF
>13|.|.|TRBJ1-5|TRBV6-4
TGTGCCAGCAGTCGGACGGATAATCAGCCCCAGCATTTT
CASSRTDNQPQHF
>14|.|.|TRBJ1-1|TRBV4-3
TGCGCCAGCAGCCAAGATCTTCTAGTTACGGAAGCTTTCTTT
CASSQDLLVTEAFF
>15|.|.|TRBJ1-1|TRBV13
TGTGCCAGCAGCTTAGGAGGGACGGGAAACACTGAAGCTTTCTTT
CASSLGGTGNTEAFF
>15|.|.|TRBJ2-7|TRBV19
TGTGCCAGTAGTGTTGCCGGGACCCATCTCTACGAGCAGTACTTC
CASSVAGTHLYEQYF
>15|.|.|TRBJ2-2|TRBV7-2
TGTGCCAGCAGACTAGCAGGAGGCGGGACCGGGGAGCTGTTTTTT
CASRLAGGGTGELFF
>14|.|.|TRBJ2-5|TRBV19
TGTGCCAGTAGTCTACAGGGTCGTGGAGAGACCCAGTACTTC
CASSLQGRGETQYF
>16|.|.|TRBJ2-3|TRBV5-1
TGCGCCAGCAGCTTGGCCCGCGGGACGGGGGCAGATACGCAGTATTTT
CASSLARGTGADTQYF
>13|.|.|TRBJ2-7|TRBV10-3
TGTGCCATCAGCCAGGGGATATACTACGAGCAGTACTTC
CAISQGIYYEQYF
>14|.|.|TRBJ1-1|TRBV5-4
TGTGCCAGCAGCTTGTGGGGAATGGACACTGAAGCTTTCTTT
CASSLWGMDTEAFF
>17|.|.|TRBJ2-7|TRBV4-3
TGCGCCAGCAGCCAAACGGCCCCGGCAGGGTCAATCTACGAGCAGTACTTC
CASSQTAPAGSIYEQYF
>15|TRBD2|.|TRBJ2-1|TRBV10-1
TGCGCCAGCAGTGAAGACTGGGAGGGGTACAATGAGCAGTTCTTC
CASSEDWEGYNEQFF
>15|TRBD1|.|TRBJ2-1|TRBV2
TGTGCCAGCAGTGAAGGGGGACAGGGTATCAATGAGCAGTTCTTC
CASSEGGQGINEQFF
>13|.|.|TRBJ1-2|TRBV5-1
TGCGCCAGCGGGCCCCAGGGCGGCTATGGCTACACCTTC
CASGPQGGYGYTF
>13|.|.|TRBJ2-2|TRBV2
TGTGCCAGCAGTGAGATTAGAGCAGGGGAGCTGTTTTTT
CASSEIRAGELFF
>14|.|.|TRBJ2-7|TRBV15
TGTGCCACCAGCAGAGATTTGGGATCCTACGAGCAGTACTTC
CATSRDLGSYEQYF
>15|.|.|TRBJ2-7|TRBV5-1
TGCGCCAGCAGCTTGGAGGTAGGGGGGCTTGGCGAGCAGTACTTC
CASSLEVGGLGEQYF
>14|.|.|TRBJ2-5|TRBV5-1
TGCGCCAGCAGCTTGGACGGGGTAGGAGAGACCCAGTACTTC
CASSLDGVGETQYF
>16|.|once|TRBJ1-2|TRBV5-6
TGTGCCAGCAGCCGTATACCCCCTGAGACGGGGGTTCACTACACCTTC
CASSRIPPETGVHYTF
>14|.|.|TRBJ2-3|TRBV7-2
TGTGCCAGCAGCTTAGGAGGGGACACAGATACGCAGTATTTT
CASSLGGDTDTQYF
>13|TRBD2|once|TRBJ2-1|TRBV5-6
TGTGCCAGCAGCTTGGCGGGGCCGGGAGGGCAGTTCTTC
CASSLAGPGGQFF
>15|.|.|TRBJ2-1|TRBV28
TGTGCCACCTCGAGGGGCCGAGAGTCCTACAATGAGCAGTTCTTC
CATSRGRESYNEQFF
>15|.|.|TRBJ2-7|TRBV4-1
TGCGCCAGCAGCCATAGGGATACAGGGACCCACGAGCAGTACTTC
CASSHRDTGTHEQYF